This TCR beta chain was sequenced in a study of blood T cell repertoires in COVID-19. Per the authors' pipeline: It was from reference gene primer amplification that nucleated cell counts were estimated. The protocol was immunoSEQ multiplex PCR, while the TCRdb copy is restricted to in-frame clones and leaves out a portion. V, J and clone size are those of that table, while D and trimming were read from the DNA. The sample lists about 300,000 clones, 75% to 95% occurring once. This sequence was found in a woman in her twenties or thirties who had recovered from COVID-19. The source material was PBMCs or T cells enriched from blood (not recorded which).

The CDR3 sequence is CASSLVAGTNTEAFF. CDR3 bases: TGTGCCAGCAGCTTAGTGGCAGGAACAAACACTGAAGCTTTCTTT. The rearrangement joins TRBV7-8 to TRBJ1-1; D is ambiguous. Trimming removed 1 base from V and 2 bases from J, with 11 bases in between. The CDR3 extends over 15 amino acids. Per germline, CDR1 SGHVS and CDR2 FQNEAQ.